This T cell receptor beta chain was retrieved from a study of cytomegalovirus exposure and HLA in healthy donors. Study details: The 120 validation repertoires were produced on the same platform as the approximately 670 repertoires of the first cohort. This was reported in a later analysis.

This clone has a single count. Some clones are missing from TCRdb's copy, which holds only in-frame ones; the method was immunoSEQ multiplex PCR. The profile shows 300,000 to 450,000 clones, 86% of them singletons. The CDR3 loop spans 14 amino acids. V gave up 7 bases and J gave up 3 bases, with 18 bases separating them. CDR1 is GTSNPN and CDR2 is SVGIG in the germline V gene (reference sequence). The source is a woman aged 18-29 years in good health and CMV-seronegative. The V and J genes are TRBV30 and TRBJ1-2; D is unresolved. Source material: PBMCs. The CDR3 spells CASINQVTDYGYTF. The CDR3 DNA is TGTGCCTCGATAAACCAGGTGACGGACTATGGCTACACCTTC.